This T cell receptor beta chain was identified during a study of T cell repertoires in cytomegalovirus infection. Looking at the study overall: Matching HLA type and CMV infection were both indicated by public TCR beta signatures.

As to this clonotype: Its antigen remains unidentified.

The length of the CDR3 is 15 residues. Germline V gene lookup returns CDR1 SGHVS and CDR2 FNYEAQ. Trimming removed 6 bases from V and 5 bases from J; junction bases left unmatched: 12. TCRdb re-derived calls from the reads in MiXCR, one entry per CDR3 protein. Seen here are over 45,000 distinct CDR3 sequences, around 23% observed once, and the top ten hold over 85%. This clonotype originated in a human donor in good health (CMV status not recorded). Some clones in this sample may be carry-over from other donors' samples. Sequenced here: CD8+ T cells from cultured PBMCs, sampled from culture after CMV antigen stimulation. The genes are TRBV7-6 and TRBJ2-5; 7 bases are a match to TRBD2. The CDR3 region is CASRGARGGSETQYF. CDR3 nucleotides: TGTGCCAGCAGAGGAGCTCGGGGAGGGAGTGAGACCCAGTACTTC.